Shown below are 9 T cell receptor beta chains from a single sample sequenced in a study of T-cell memory formation after mild COVID-19. TCRdb redid the calling of the 5' RACE reads with MiXCR, one entry per CDR3 protein. The data show some 440,000 distinct CDR3 sequences, roughly 25% seen once. The sample comprised PBMCs or a T cell subset sorted from them (not recorded which). These receptors originate from an adult woman who had mild COVID-19 (a few samples of this study predate the infection). Cell type and time point are not known.

The rearrangement links TRBV15 to TRBJ2-3, with D unresolved. Per the germline V gene, CDR1 is LNHNV and CDR2 is YYDKDF (reference sequence). Trimming pared 2 bases from V and 4 bases from J, leaving 10 bases between. The CDR3 totals 14 residues. The CDR3 region has the DNA TGTGCCACCAGCAGATTATCTACGGCAGATACGCAGTATTTT. Its protein product is CATSRLSTADTQYF.

This clonotype was counted a few times. The rearrangement uses TRBV27 and TRBJ2-7, with a tentative D call TRBD1 (6 bases). Germline V gene data show CDR1 as MNHEY and CDR2 as SMNVEV (reference sequence). This CDR3 spans 14 amino acids. The V gene lost 7 bases and the J gene lost 4 bases, with 17 bases spanning the gap. The CDR3 loop reads CASTTMGDNYEQYF. CDR3 in DNA: TGTGCCAGCACCACGATGGGGGACAATTACGAGCAGTACTTC.

The genes are TRBV20-1 and TRBJ1-2; D is uncertain. The germline gives CDR1 DFQATT, CDR2 SNEGSKA (reference sequence). The V and J ends lost 3 bases and 0 bases respectively, with 17 bases between them. CDR3 length: 16 residues. The CDR3 region is CSARDRQKKTNYGYTF. The DNA for the CDR3 is TGCAGTGCTAGGGATCGGCAGAAGAAAACTAACTATGGCTACACCTTC.

This clonotype was detected a few times. V is TRBV20-1 and J is TRBJ2-7, with D hard to call. Trimming removed 4 bases from V and 5 bases from J, with 18 bases in between. The CDR3 runs to 14 residues. Germline CDR1 reads DFQATT; CDR2 reads SNEGSKA (reference sequence). The CDR3 nucleotides are TGCAGTGCTACAAAGAGCTCCTCCTATCACGAGCAGTACTTC. Its translation is CSATKSSSYHEQYF.

V is TRBV30 and J is TRBJ2-2; 13 positions agree with TRBD2. V shed 3 bases and J 7 bases; nucleotides not matched to a gene: 5. Per germline, CDR1 GTSNPN and CDR2 SVGIG (reference sequence). This CDR3 is 15 amino acids long. The CDR3, as DNA: TGTGCCTGGAGACTAGCGGGGGGGCAAAGCGGGGAGCTGTTTTTT. This sequence encodes CAWRLAGGQSGELFF.

In its sample, this clonotype was seen a few times. The rearrangement joins TRBV4-1 to TRBJ2-5; D unresolved. The CDR3 is 15 residues long. Germline CDR1 and CDR2: MGHRA and YSYEKL. Between the trimmed V and J ends, which lost 4 bases and 1 base, there was a span of 13 bases. The CDR3 protein is CASSPTHGFQETQYF. CDR3 nucleotide sequence: TGCGCCAGCAGCCCCACCCACGGGTTCCAAGAGACCCAGTACTTC.

This chain connects TRBV3-1 to TRBJ2-7; D may match TRBD1 or TRBD2 (5 bases each). Trimming took off 1 base at V and 0 bases at J, with 19 bases between the two ends. The length of the CDR3 is 18 residues. Germline values: CDR1 LGHDT, CDR2 YNNKEL (reference sequence). CDR3 nucleotide sequence: TGTGCCAGCAGCCAAGCCACAACCGGGACGGGGAGCTCCTACGAGCAGTACTTC. Translating it yields CASSQATTGTGSSYEQYF.

This rearrangement joins TRBV5-5 to TRBJ2-3; D is undetermined. V was trimmed by 4 bases and J by 6 bases, leaving 6 bases between them. This CDR3 has 11 residues. The germline CDR1 and CDR2 sequences are SGHKS and YYEKEE (reference sequence). CDR3 sequence reads: CASSRRDTQYF. The CDR3, as DNA: TGTGCCAGCAGCCGGCGGGATACGCAGTATTTT.

CDR3 sequence reads: CSARDLDRGYEQYF. CDR3 DNA: TGCAGTGCTAGAGATCTCGACAGGGGCTACGAGCAGTACTTC. The chain recombines TRBV20-1 with TRBJ2-7, with 8 bases fitting TRBD1. J was trimmed by 3 bases and V by 0 bases; bases with no gene match: 4. The germline V gene has CDR1 DFQATT and CDR2 SNEGSKA (reference sequence). This CDR3 has 14 amino acids.